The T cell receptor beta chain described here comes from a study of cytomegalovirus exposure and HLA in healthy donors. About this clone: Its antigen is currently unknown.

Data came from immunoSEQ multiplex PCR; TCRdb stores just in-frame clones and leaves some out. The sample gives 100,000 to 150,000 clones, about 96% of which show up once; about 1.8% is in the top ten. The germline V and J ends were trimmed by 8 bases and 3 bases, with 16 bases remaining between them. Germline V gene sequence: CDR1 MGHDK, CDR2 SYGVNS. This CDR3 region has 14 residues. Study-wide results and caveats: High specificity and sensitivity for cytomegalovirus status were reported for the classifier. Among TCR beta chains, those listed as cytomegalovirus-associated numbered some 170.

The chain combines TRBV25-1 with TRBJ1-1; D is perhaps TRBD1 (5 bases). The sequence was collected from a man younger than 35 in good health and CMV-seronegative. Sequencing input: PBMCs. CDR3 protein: CASAVGGGDTEAFF. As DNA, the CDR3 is TGTGCCAGCGCTGTGGGGGGAGGTGACACTGAAGCTTTCTTT.